This TCR beta chain was profiled in a study of T cell responses to AZD1222 COVID-19 vaccine. V lost 3 bases and J 8 bases, leaving 15 bases between the germline ends. The CDR3 consists of 14 residues. Germline V CDR1 and CDR2: SGDLS, YYNGEE. Sequencing used immunoSEQ multiplex PCR; TCRdb keeps in-frame clones, though not all of them. There are about 150,000 clones in the sample; roughly 92% occur only once, and around 1.3% lies in the top ten. The receptor was isolated from an adult who received the AZD1222 COVID-19 vaccine. The chain joins TRBV9 to TRBJ1-3, with D maybe TRBD1 (6 bases). The specimen was peripheral blood, collected 28 days after the second AZD1222 dose. The DNA for the CDR3 is TGTGCCAGCAGCGGAGGGGGGACGCTAGACACCATATATTTT. Protein product: CASSGGGTLDTIYF.